This T cell receptor beta chain was obtained from a study of neoadjuvant nivolumab and ipilimumab in lung cancer. Sequenced by immunoSEQ multiplex PCR; TCRdb stores in-frame clones only, minus some. The table shows some 37,000 clones, with 75% to 90% occurring only once. This sequence originates from an adult with non-small cell lung cancer. This specimen was peripheral blood, taken before neoadjuvant nivolumab, alone or with ipilimumab.

The DNA for the CDR3 is TGTGCCAGCAGCTCCGCATATGAGCAGTTCTTC. This translates into CASSSAYEQFF. The genes are TRBV7-2 and TRBJ2-1; D is unresolved. The V end lost 4 bases, the J end lost 8 bases, and 6 bases lay between the germline ends. This CDR3 spans 11 amino acids. In germline, CDR1 is SGHTA, CDR2 FQGNSA.